A single sample gave rise to the 8 T cell receptor beta chains below, sequenced in a study of PD-L1 blockade in urothelial cancer. Clones were read by immunoSEQ multiplex PCR, and TCRdb kept only the in-frame ones, dropping some. The table lists 49,000 or so clones, just over 85% of them singletons. Noted time point: pretreatment peripheral blood. The sequencing used PBMCs, collected around atezolizumab (anti-PD-L1) treatment. The receptors originated from a man in his 60s with urothelial cancer.

This rearrangement joins TRBV14 to TRBJ2-7; D gene unclear. Germline V lookup: CDR1 SGHDN, CDR2 FVKESK. V was shortened by 1 base and J by 6 bases, with 10 bases between the two germline ends. CDR3 length: 13 amino acids. The CDR3 reads CASSQGGATEQYF. In DNA, the CDR3 is TGTGCCAGCAGCCAAGGCGGTGCTACCGAGCAGTACTTC.

This chain uses TRBV5-1 with TRBJ1-3; the match to TRBD1 covers 11 bases. The CDR3 runs 16 residues. Germline CDR1 and CDR2: SGHRS and YFSETQ. V lost 4 bases, J lost 3 bases, and 6 bases stayed unmatched. CDR3 nucleotides: TGCGCCAGCAGCCCGGGACAGGGGGTATTTGGAAACACCATATATTTT. Amino acids: CASSPGQGVFGNTIYF.

The V and J genes are TRBV5-6 and TRBJ2-2, with a possible D match to TRBD1 (5 bases). The germline gives CDR1 SGHDT, CDR2 YYEEEE. The CDR3 runs to 15 residues. The V end was cut by 0 bases, the J end by 4 bases, with 10 bases between. CDR3 sequence reads: CASSLAGPSTGELFF. CDR3 DNA sequence: TGTGCCAGCAGCTTGGCAGGGCCGAGCACCGGGGAGCTGTTTTTT.

The V gene is TRBV10-3, the J gene TRBJ2-7; 10 nucleotides agree with TRBD1. The trim removed 5 bases at V and 6 bases at J, leaving 7 bases unmatched. The CDR3 is 14 amino acids. Germline loops: CDR1 ENHRY, CDR2 SYGVKD. The CDR3 coding sequence is TGTGCCATCAGTCTGGGACAGGGGTTCTCCGAGCAGTACTTC. Protein: CAISLGQGFSEQYF.

The gene calls are TRBV18 and TRBJ2-5, with 8 bases that match TRBD2. The V segment lost 3 bases and the J segment 4 bases; nucleotides outside the gene matches: 10. This CDR3 spans 16 amino acids. CDR1 KGHSH and CDR2 LQKENI come from the germline V gene. In DNA, the CDR3 is TGTGCCAGCTCACCCCGGGTAGCGGGATTAACAGAGACCCAGTACTTC. Its protein product is CASSPRVAGLTETQYF. The full variable domain, in which reference TRBV18 and TRBJ2-5 provide the parts outside the CDR3, is NAGVMQNPRHLVRRRGQEARLRCSPMKGHSHVYWYRQLPEEGLKFMVYLQKENIIDESGMPKERFSAEFPKEGPSILRIQQVVRGDSAAYFCASSPRVAGLTETQYFGPGTRLLVL.

The J gene is TRBJ2-3, the V gene TRBV7-2; 7 bases are shared with TRBD2. The V segment lost 5 bases and the J segment 4 bases; nucleotides outside the gene matches: 15. CDR1 and CDR2 (germline): SGHTA, FQGNSA. The CDR3 loop spans 17 amino acids. CDR3 nucleotide sequence: TGTGCCAGCAGCCGATATTTGCAGCGGGGTGGGGCAGATACGCAGTATTTT. This gives the protein CASSRYLQRGGADTQYF.

This clone came up a few times. V usage is TRBV6-5 and J usage is TRBJ1-1, with 8 bases aligning to TRBD1. The CDR3 consists of 14 residues. V lost 8 bases to trimming and J lost 5 bases; unmatched junction nucleotides: 10. Germline assignment: CDR1 MNHEY and CDR2 SVGAGI. CDR3 coding DNA: TGTGCCAGCCTTGCCGGACAGGGCTGGACTGAAGCTTTCTTT. As protein: CASLAGQGWTEAFF.

The chain couples TRBV11-2 to TRBJ1-1; 9 positions match TRBD1. Germline loops: CDR1 SGHAT, CDR2 FQNNGV. CDR3 size: 15 residues. The V gene end was trimmed by 5 bases and the J gene end by 2 bases; junction bases not matched to a gene: 6. As DNA, the CDR3 is TGTGCCAGCAGCCTCTGGGACAGGGCTAACACTGAAGCTTTCTTT. It yields the protein CASSLWDRANTEAFF.